Sequencing of this T cell receptor (beta chain) was carried out in a study of blood T cell repertoires in COVID-19. Background on the study: Material from acute and convalescent COVID-19 was sourced from the United States, Italy and Spain. The cDNA or gDNA used as material had been derived from T cells, B-cell-depleted T cells, or PBMCs.

The CDR3 is made up of 11 amino acids. The germline V and J ends were trimmed by 6 bases and 10 bases, with 10 bases remaining between them. CDR1 is SGHTA, CDR2 FQGTGA, per germline. TCRdb's copy holds only in-frame clones and misses some; the assay was immunoSEQ multiplex PCR. Of hundreds of thousands of clones detected, 80% to 90% appear once; the ten largest clones hold 0.95% to 1.3%. Two consecutive negative NP/OP PCR tests, clearance, or resolved symptoms defined Cohort 3 recovery. Sequencing used PBMCs or T cells enriched from blood (not recorded which). This chain links TRBV7-3 with TRBJ2-1; possible D gene TRBD2, 5 bases. The sequence was collected from a man younger than 45 who had recovered from COVID-19. The CDR3 DNA is TGTGCCAGCAGTGAGGGCCGGGAGCAGTTCTTC. It encodes CASSEGREQFF.